The 14 T cell receptor beta chains in this list originate from one sample, sequenced in a study of T-cell reconstitution after alpha-beta-depleted transplantation in children. Unique molecular identifiers tagged the TCRbeta library. TCRdb analysed the PCR reads with MiXCR anew, one entry per CDR3 protein. The sample lists fewer than 750,000 distinct CDR3 sequences, 23% seen once, with roughly 13% in the top ten. The source was PBMCs, mostly from graft donor cells, collected 360 days after TCRalphabeta/CD19-depleted stem cell transplant. The receptors were gathered from a boy younger than two who had a stem cell transplant for acute myeloid leukemia, so the T cells may come from the graft donor.

V gene TRBV25-1 combines with J gene TRBJ1-3, with D maybe TRBD1 (5 bases). Trimming stripped 4 bases from V and 0 bases from J, with 19 bases between. The germline CDR1 and CDR2 sequences are MGHDK and SYGVNS. The CDR3 has 18 amino acids. This CDR3 reads CASSVATLGGSSGNTIYF. The CDR3 bases are TGTGCCAGCAGTGTAGCAACCCTGGGGGGAAGCTCTGGAAACACCATATATTTT.

This rearrangement joins TRBV20-1 to TRBJ1-3, with TRBD1 identical over 9 bases. The CDR3 extends over 16 amino acids. Germline V gives CDR1 DFQATT, CDR2 SNEGSKA (reference sequence). The V segment lost 0 bases and the J segment 3 bases; nucleotides outside the gene matches: 6. CDR3: CSARDQDRGSGNTIYF. The CDR3 coding sequence is TGCAGTGCTAGAGATCAGGACAGGGGAAGTGGAAACACCATATATTTT.

Only a few counts were recorded for this clonotype. The chain employs TRBV12-3 or TRBV12-4 and TRBJ1-1; D gene uncertain. Trimming removed 3 bases from V and 3 bases from J, with 8 bases in between. This CDR3 region has 13 residues. The CDR3 coding sequence is TGTGCCAGCAGTTTGCTTAGGCACACTGAAGCTTTCTTT. Translating gives CASSLLRHTEAFF.

There are a few counts of this clonotype. V and J are TRBV20-1 and TRBJ1-6, with D perhaps TRBD1 (5 bases). V was clipped by 5 bases and J by 8 bases, with 19 bases between them. The CDR3 is 15 residues long. Germline V gene sequence: CDR1 DFQATT, CDR2 SNEGSKA (reference sequence). CDR3 in amino acids: CSAPPTPPGYSPLHF. The CDR3 coding sequence is TGCAGTGCTCCTCCGACTCCTCCAGGGTATTCACCCCTCCACTTT.

The chain combines TRBV20-1 with TRBJ1-4; TRBD1 matches at 9 bases. CDR1 and CDR2 (germline): DFQATT, SNEGSKA (reference sequence). This CDR3 region has 14 residues. V gave up 4 bases and J gave up 7 bases; unmatched junction bases: 7. The CDR3 nucleotides are TGCAGTGCTAACAGGGGGCGCCTAGGTGAAAAACTGTTTTTT. This translates into CSANRGRLGEKLFF.

This clonotype has a count of ten or more. The chain employs TRBV5-1 and TRBJ2-7, with 7 bases fitting TRBD1. Germline CDR1 and CDR2: SGHRS and YFSETQ. The ends lost 3 bases at V and 1 base at J; junction bases unmatched: 1. The CDR3 extends over 13 amino acids. Here the CDR3 reads CASSWTGSYEQYF. CDR3 DNA sequence: TGCGCCAGCAGCTGGACAGGATCCTACGAGCAGTACTTC.

This clonotype turned up a few times. V gene TRBV4-1 combines with J gene TRBJ2-1; a possible D gene is TRBD1 (5 bases). This CDR3 has 17 residues. Germline CDR1 and CDR2: MGHRA and YSYEKL. The V and J ends lost 0 bases and 0 bases respectively, with 12 bases between them. The CDR3 DNA reads as TGCGCCAGCAGCCAAGATGGGGCGGTTATCTCCTACAATGAGCAGTTCTTC. The encoded protein is CASSQDGAVISYNEQFF.

In this sample, this clonotype turned up a few times. V usage is TRBV29-1 and J usage is TRBJ1-2, with 8 bases lining up with TRBD1. After removal of 4 bases from V and 8 bases from J, the junction contained 9 bases not matched to a gene. The CDR3 runs to 13 residues. From germline, CDR1 is SQVTM and CDR2 ANQGSEA. The DNA for the CDR3 is TGCAGCGTTGGGGGCTTACAGGGGGGCGGCTACACCTTC. Protein product: CSVGGLQGGGYTF.

The rearrangement joins TRBV7-8 to TRBJ2-2; 8 bases match TRBD1. The CDR3 spans 15 residues. CDR1 is SGHVS and CDR2 is FQNEAQ in the germline V gene. Trimming at V came to 2 bases and at J to 7 bases, leaving 6 bases not matched to a gene. The CDR3 DNA reads as TGTGCCAGCAGCTTAAATTCAGGGGGCCACGGGGAGCTGTTTTTT. Protein product: CASSLNSGGHGELFF.

The chain combines TRBV6-2 or TRBV6-3 with TRBJ2-3; 7 bases match TRBD2. This CDR3 has 16 residues. The germline V gene has CDR1 MNHEY and CDR2 SVGEGT. J gave up 6 bases and V 7 bases, and 16 bases lay outside the gene matches. CDR3: CASNRRLANKGDTQYF. The CDR3 region has the DNA TGTGCCAGCAACCGGCGACTAGCTAATAAAGGGGATACGCAGTATTTT.

V usage is TRBV12-3 or TRBV12-4 and J usage is TRBJ2-7; D not resolved. V lost 3 bases to trimming and J lost 1 base, with 10 bases between them. CDR3 size: 14 residues. The CDR3 nucleotides read TGTGCCAGCAGTTTTGTCCAGTCATCCTACGAGCAGTACTTC. Amino acid sequence: CASSFVQSSYEQYF.

The rearrangement joins TRBV24-1 to TRBJ2-1; 8 bases match TRBD2. The CDR3 loop spans 17 amino acids. After removal of 5 bases from V and 7 bases from J, the junction contained 15 bases not matched to a gene. CDR1 KGHDR and CDR2 SFDVKD come from the germline V gene. The CDR3 is CATSASRTGGPGNEQFF. The CDR3, as DNA: TGTGCCACCAGTGCCTCAAGGACGGGGGGGCCGGGGAATGAGCAGTTCTTC.

V gene TRBV11-2 combines with J gene TRBJ2-3; D is uncertain. This CDR3 is 13 amino acids long. Germline values: CDR1 SGHAT, CDR2 FQNNGV. The V gene lost 5 bases and the J gene lost 9 bases, with 15 bases spanning the gap. The CDR3 here is CASSLPPMETQYF. Written as DNA, the CDR3 is TGTGCCAGCAGCCTCCCCCCAATGGAGACGCAGTATTTT.

The chain combines TRBV11-2 with TRBJ1-5, with D possibly TRBD1 on 5 matching bases. The CDR3 has 17 residues. The V and J ends lost 5 bases and 2 bases respectively, with 19 bases between them. Germline CDR1 SGHAT, CDR2 FQNNGV. The CDR3 loop reads CASSLGTGAPGNQPQHF. The CDR3 nucleotides are TGTGCCAGCAGCCTCGGGACTGGGGCTCCGGGCAATCAGCCCCAGCATTTT.